This TCR beta chain comes out of a study of T cells in Graves' hyperthyroidism and ophthalmopathy. Uncontrolled infection, other autoimmune disease, pregnancy or lactation led to exclusion. The sample of blood was obtained at first hyperthyroidism diagnosis (before any ophthalmopathy symptoms). Source material for PBMCs was more than 9.5 ml fresh peripheral blood. RNA transcripts served as the template for amplifying TCR beta CDR3 regions. A set of HTBI primers served as the primers for a first-round RT-PCR of the TCR CDR3. TCRdb ran MiXCR on the multiplex PCR reads and lists one entry per CDR3 protein. Among under 350,000 distinct CDR3 sequences listed, about an eighth were seen once. This clonotype was recorded at least ten times. Sequencing was carried out using blood. The receptor was derived from a woman in her twenties or thirties with Graves' hyperthyroidism that later progressed to Graves' ophthalmopathy.

The CDR3 protein is CSARMGPFNEQFF. As DNA, the CDR3 is TGCAGTGCTCGGATGGGACCGTTCAATGAGCAGTTCTTC. The chain uses TRBV20-1 and TRBJ2-1; D might be TRBD1 or TRBD2, each matching 5 bases. V shed 5 bases and J shed 6 bases, with 14 bases lying between them. There are 13 residues in the CDR3. Germline V lookup: CDR1 DFQATT, CDR2 SNEGSKA (reference sequence).